This TCR beta chain was captured in a study of blood T cell repertoires in COVID-19. At the level of the study: Whether acute or convalescent, the COVID-19 samples came from the United States, Italy and Spain.

Seattle cases were enrolled at active infection and followed longitudinally. Germline CDR1 SGHNT, CDR2 YYREEE (reference sequence). Trimming shortened V by 6 bases and J by 2 bases, and 20 bases separated the two germline ends. This CDR3 region has 16 residues. In the source study's methods: Reference gene primer amplification in the assay estimated nucleated cell counts. Here immunoSEQ multiplex PCR was the method, and the copy in TCRdb shows in-frame clones only, minus some. That table furnishes V, J and clone size, whereas the DNA furnished D and trimming. The repertoire holds 300,000 to 400,000 clones, about nine tenths seen once, with 6% to 8.5% in the top ten.

Sequencing input: peripheral blood. The TCR was taken from a woman aged 70-85 years with COVID-19, enrolled during active disease. The chain combines TRBV5-4 with TRBJ1-1; no firm D call. CDR3 sequence reads: CASNARRGLPNTEAFF. In DNA form, the CDR3 reads TGTGCCAGCAACGCGCGACGGGGATTGCCTAACACTGAAGCTTTCTTT.